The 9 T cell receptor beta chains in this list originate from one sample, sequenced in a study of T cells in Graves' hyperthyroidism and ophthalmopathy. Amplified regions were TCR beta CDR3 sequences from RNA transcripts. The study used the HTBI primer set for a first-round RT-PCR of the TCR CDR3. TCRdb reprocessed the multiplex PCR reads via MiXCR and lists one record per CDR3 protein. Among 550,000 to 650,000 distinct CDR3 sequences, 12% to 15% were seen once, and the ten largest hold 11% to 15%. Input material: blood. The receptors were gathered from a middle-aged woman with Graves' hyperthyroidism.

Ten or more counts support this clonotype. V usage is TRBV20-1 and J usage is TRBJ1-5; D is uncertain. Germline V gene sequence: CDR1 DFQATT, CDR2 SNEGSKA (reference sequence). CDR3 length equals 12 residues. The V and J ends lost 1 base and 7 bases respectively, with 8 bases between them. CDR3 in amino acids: CSARVSAQPQHF. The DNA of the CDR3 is TGCAGTGCTAGAGTTTCGGCCCAGCCCCAGCATTTT.

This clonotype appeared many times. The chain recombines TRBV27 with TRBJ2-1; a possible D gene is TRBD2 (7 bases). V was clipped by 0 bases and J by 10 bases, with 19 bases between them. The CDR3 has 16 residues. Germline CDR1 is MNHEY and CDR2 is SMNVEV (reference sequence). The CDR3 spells CASSLSARGGSLEQFF. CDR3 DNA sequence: TGTGCCAGCAGTTTATCCGCCAGGGGAGGGAGCTTGGAGCAGTTCTTC.

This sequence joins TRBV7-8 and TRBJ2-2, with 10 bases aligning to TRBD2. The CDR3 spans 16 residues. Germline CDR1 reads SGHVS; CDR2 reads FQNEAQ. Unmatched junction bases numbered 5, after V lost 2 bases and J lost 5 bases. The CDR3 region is CASSLKAGGPTGELFF. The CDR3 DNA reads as TGTGCCAGCAGCTTAAAAGCGGGAGGGCCAACCGGGGAGCTGTTTTTT. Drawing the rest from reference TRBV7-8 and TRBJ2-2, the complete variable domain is GAGVSQSPRYKVAKRGQDVALRCDPISGHVSLFWYQQALGQGPEFLTYFQNEAQLDKSGLPSDRFFAERPEGSVSTLKIQRTQQEDSAVYLCASSLKAGGPTGELFFGEGSRLTVL.

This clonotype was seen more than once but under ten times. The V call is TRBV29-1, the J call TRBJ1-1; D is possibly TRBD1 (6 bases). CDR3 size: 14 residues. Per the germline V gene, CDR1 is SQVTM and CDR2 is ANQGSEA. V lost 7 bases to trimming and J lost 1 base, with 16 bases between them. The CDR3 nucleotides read TGCAGCGCCACGGCCAGGGGCCAGAACACTGAAGCTTTCTTT. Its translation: CSATARGQNTEAFF.

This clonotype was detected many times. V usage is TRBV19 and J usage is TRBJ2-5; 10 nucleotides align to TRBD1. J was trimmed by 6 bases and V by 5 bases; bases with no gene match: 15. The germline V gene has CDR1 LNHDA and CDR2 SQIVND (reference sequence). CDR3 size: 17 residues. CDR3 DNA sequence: TGTGCCAGTAGTCGAGGAACCGGGACAGGGGAAGGAAAGACCCAGTACTTC. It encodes CASSRGTGTGEGKTQYF. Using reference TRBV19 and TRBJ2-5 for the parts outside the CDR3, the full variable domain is DGGITQSPKYLFRKEGQNVTLSCEQNLNHDAMYWYRQDPGQGLRLIYYSQIVNDFQKGDIAEGYSVSREKKESFPLTVTSAQKNPTAFYLCASSRGTGTGEGKTQYFGPGTRLLVL.

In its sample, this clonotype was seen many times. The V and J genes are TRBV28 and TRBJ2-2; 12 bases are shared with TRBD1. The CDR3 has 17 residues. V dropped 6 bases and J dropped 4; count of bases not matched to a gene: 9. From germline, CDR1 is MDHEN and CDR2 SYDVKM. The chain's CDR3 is CASSLRDRGLFTGELFF. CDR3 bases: TGTGCCAGCAGCCTCCGGGACAGGGGGCTTTTCACCGGGGAGCTGTTTTTT.

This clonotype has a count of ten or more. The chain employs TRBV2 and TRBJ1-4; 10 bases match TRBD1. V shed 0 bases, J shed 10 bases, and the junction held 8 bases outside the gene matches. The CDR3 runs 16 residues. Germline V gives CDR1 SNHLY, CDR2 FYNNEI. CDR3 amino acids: CASSEALGQGWGKLFF. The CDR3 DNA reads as TGTGCCAGCAGTGAAGCCCTGGGACAGGGGTGGGGAAAACTGTTTTTT.

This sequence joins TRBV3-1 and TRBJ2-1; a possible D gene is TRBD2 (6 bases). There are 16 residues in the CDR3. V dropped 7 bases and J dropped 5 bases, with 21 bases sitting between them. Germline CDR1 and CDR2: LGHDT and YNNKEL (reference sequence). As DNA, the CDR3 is TGTGCCAGCACTCCCCTCGGGGCTGGGAGGAACAATGAGCAGTTCTTC. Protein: CASTPLGAGRNNEQFF.

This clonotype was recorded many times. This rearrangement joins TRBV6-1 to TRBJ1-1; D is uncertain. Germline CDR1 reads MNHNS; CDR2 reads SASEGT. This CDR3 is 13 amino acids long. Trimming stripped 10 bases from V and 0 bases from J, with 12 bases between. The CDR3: CATGPVMNTEAFF. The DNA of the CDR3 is TGTGCCACCGGACCGGTAATGAACACTGAAGCTTTCTTT.